The next 26 T cell receptor beta chains were all read from a single sample in a study of cytomegalovirus exposure and HLA in healthy donors. TCRdb keeps only in-frame clones here, not all; method: immunoSEQ multiplex PCR. The table has 300,000 to 350,000 clones, roughly 86% seen once. The specimen was PBMCs. The receptors originated from a man younger than 40 in good health and CMV-seronegative.

This chain uses TRBV7-9 with TRBJ2-1; maybe TRBD2 (5 bases). The CDR3 extends over 12 amino acids. The germline gives CDR1 SEHNR, CDR2 FQNEAQ (reference sequence). V dropped 4 bases and J dropped 15 bases, with 16 bases sitting between them. Written as DNA, the CDR3 is TGTGCCAGCAGCTACGCTGCGGGTAAGGGGTTCTTC. It encodes CASSYAAGKGFF.

The CDR3 bases are TGTGCCAGCAGTTCCGGAGGGAGGGAAGAAGCTTTCTTT. It encodes CASSSGGREEAFF. The chain is built from TRBV28 and TRBJ1-1; no firm D call. From germline, CDR1 is MDHEN and CDR2 SYDVKM. The V and J ends lost 4 bases and 8 bases respectively, with 14 bases between them. The CDR3 runs to 13 residues.

The CDR3 here is CASSKKGLMGETQYF. CDR3 DNA: TGTGCCAGCAGCAAGAAGGGACTAATGGGAGAGACCCAGTACTTC. The chain employs TRBV5-6 and TRBJ2-5, with 7 bases matching TRBD2. The V and J ends lost 4 bases and 4 bases, in that order; junction bases with no gene match: 10. This CDR3 is 15 amino acids long. Germline loops: CDR1 SGHDT, CDR2 YYEEEE. Full variable domain (missing parts from reference TRBV5-6 and TRBJ2-5): DAGVTQSPTHLIKTRGQQVTLRCSPKSGHDTVSWYQQALGQGPQFIFQYYEEEERQRGNFPDRFSGHQFPNYSSELNVNALLLGDSALYLCASSKKGLMGETQYFGPGTRLLVL.

The J gene is TRBJ2-5, the V gene TRBV2, with 7 bases matching TRBD2. Germline V lookup: CDR1 SNHLY, CDR2 FYNNEI. The CDR3 length is 16 residues. The J segment lost 3 bases and the V segment lost 6 bases, leaving 13 bases of the junction unmatched. The chain's CDR3 is CASRARGGMREETQYF. The CDR3 nucleotides are TGTGCCAGCAGGGCTAGGGGAGGGATGAGGGAAGAGACCCAGTACTTC.

The rearrangement links TRBV4-3 to TRBJ1-2; 7 nucleotides line up with TRBD1. The CDR3 runs 15 residues. Germline-derived CDR1 and CDR2 are LGHNA and YSLEER. The V segment lost 1 base and the J segment 7 bases; nucleotides outside the gene matches: 9. CDR3 protein: CASSQGQGVTFGYTF. The CDR3 DNA follows: TGCGCCAGCAGCCAAGGACAGGGAGTTACATTTGGCTACACCTTC.

DNA of the CDR3: TGCAGCGCATTTCCCCCAGGTCTGAACACTGAAGCTTTCTTT. This gives the protein CSAFPPGLNTEAFF. The V and J genes are TRBV29-1 and TRBJ1-1; unclear D gene. CDR1 and CDR2 from the germline V gene are SQVTM and ANQGSEA. The V gene lost 7 bases and the J gene lost 0 bases, with 15 bases spanning the gap. The CDR3 extends over 14 amino acids.

Written as DNA, the CDR3 is TGTGCCACCTCGCCCTCACAAGTTAACTATGGCTACACCTTC. Its translation: CATSPSQVNYGYTF. This sequence joins TRBV6-5 and TRBJ1-2; D is uncertain. V dropped 10 bases and J dropped 1 base, with 16 bases sitting between them. This CDR3 comprises 14 residues. Germline CDR1 MNHEY, CDR2 SVGAGI.

V usage is TRBV5-1 and J usage is TRBJ2-7; 7 nucleotides match TRBD1. The CDR3 totals 16 residues. Per germline, CDR1 SGHRS and CDR2 YFSETQ. With 4 bases clipped from V and 2 bases from J, the junction kept 12 bases outside the gene matches. Written as DNA, the CDR3 is TGCGCCAGCAGCAGCGCGACAGGGATTACGGCCTACGAGCAGTACTTC. Translated: CASSSATGITAYEQYF.

V gene TRBV10-3 combines with J gene TRBJ1-2, with 10 bases lining up with TRBD1. The CDR3 is made up of 15 amino acids. Germline trimming cut 6 bases from V and 2 bases from J; bases unmatched to any gene: 6. CDR1 and CDR2 from the germline V gene are ENHRY and SYGVKD. CDR3: CAIRTRDRGNYGYTF. The CDR3 DNA reads as TGTGCCATCAGGACCCGGGACAGGGGCAACTATGGCTACACCTTC.

The chain has TRBV6-5 and TRBJ2-1; the match to TRBD1 covers 8 bases. The CDR3 consists of 13 residues. The germline V gene encodes CDR1 MNHEY and CDR2 SVGAGI. Trimming took 4 bases from V and 15 from J; bases not matched to a gene: 11. In DNA, the CDR3 is TGTGCCAGCAGTTCAGACAGGGGAACCCCGCCGTTCTTC. Protein sequence: CASSSDRGTPPFF.

This chain uses TRBV4-3 with TRBJ2-7; D gene uncertain. The CDR3 runs to 12 residues. Per the germline V gene, CDR1 is LGHNA and CDR2 is YSLEER. The ends were cut back, 0 bases at V and 7 bases at J, with 7 bases in the middle. CDR3 in DNA: TGCGCCAGCAGCCAAGATGCCGAGGAGCAGTACTTC. Its protein product is CASSQDAEEQYF.

The chain couples TRBV19 to TRBJ1-5; maybe TRBD1 (6 bases). Germline V gives CDR1 LNHDA, CDR2 SQIVND (reference sequence). The germline V and J ends were trimmed by 3 bases and 4 bases, with 22 bases remaining between them. The CDR3 sequence is 18 residues long. The CDR3 reads CASSMIDGTPLRNQPQHF. The CDR3 nucleotides are TGTGCCAGTAGTATGATTGACGGGACACCCTTGCGGAATCAGCCCCAGCATTTT.

The V and J genes are TRBV7-9 and TRBJ2-3, with TRBD2 identical over 8 bases. This CDR3 comprises 15 residues. CDR1 and CDR2 from the germline V gene are SEHNR and FQNEAQ (reference sequence). Germline trimming cut 6 bases from V and 0 bases from J; bases unmatched to any gene: 5. The chain's CDR3 is CASRPRTSSTDTQYF. The CDR3 nucleotides are TGTGCCAGCAGACCGCGGACTAGCAGCACAGATACGCAGTATTTT.

This CDR3 reads CASSPRTSGGKDEQFF. DNA for the CDR3: TGCGCCAGCAGCCCCCGGACTAGCGGGGGTAAAGATGAGCAGTTCTTC. The chain has TRBV5-1 and TRBJ2-1; TRBD2 agrees at 13 bases. Germline V CDR1 and CDR2: SGHRS, YFSETQ. J gave up 8 bases and V 4 bases, and 9 bases lay outside the gene matches. The CDR3 extends over 16 amino acids.

The chain has TRBV5-1 and TRBJ2-3, with 7 bases fitting TRBD2. CDR1 and CDR2 (germline): SGHRS, YFSETQ. CDR3 length: 16 amino acids. V was clipped by 4 bases and J by 0 bases; unmatched bases: 8. CDR3 protein: CASSTGGSGSTDTQYF. CDR3 bases: TGCGCCAGCAGCACGGGGGGTAGCGGTAGCACAGATACGCAGTATTTT.

There are a few counts of this clone. This chain connects TRBV2 to TRBJ1-5; maybe TRBD1 (5 bases). The germline gives CDR1 SNHLY, CDR2 FYNNEI. Deletions cut 3 bases from V and 3 bases from J, with 12 bases between. This CDR3 region has 15 residues. The CDR3 DNA reads as TGTGCCAGCAGTGATCAGGGAAAACTCAATCAGCCCCAGCATTTT. This codes for CASSDQGKLNQPQHF.

The genes are TRBV9 and TRBJ2-3; 9 bases are shared with TRBD1. CDR1 and CDR2 (germline): SGDLS, YYNGEE. The V segment lost 7 bases and the J segment 0 bases; nucleotides outside the gene matches: 6. CDR3 length: 15 amino acids. The CDR3 loop reads CASGEQGASTDTQYF. CDR3 coding DNA: TGTGCCAGCGGGGAACAGGGGGCTAGCACAGATACGCAGTATTTT.

Written as DNA, the CDR3 is TGTGCCAGCAGTCCGCGACAGATAGCTAACTATGGCTACACCTTC. Its protein is CASSPRQIANYGYTF. The V gene is TRBV6-5, the J gene TRBJ1-2, with D possibly TRBD1 on 5 matching bases. Germline assignment: CDR1 MNHEY and CDR2 SVGAGI. Trimming removed 5 bases from V and 0 bases from J, with 13 bases in between. The CDR3 spans 15 residues.

This sequence joins TRBV29-1 and TRBJ2-7; D is possibly TRBD1 (5 bases). This CDR3 is built from 12 residues. Trimming cost V 7 bases and J 3 bases, with 13 bases left between them. Germline assignment: CDR1 SQVTM and CDR2 ANQGSEA. The CDR3 bases are TGCAGCGCTAACACAGGTGGCTACGAGCAGTACTTC. Amino acids: CSANTGGYEQYF.

The chain uses TRBV9 and TRBJ1-5, with D unclear. Germline V gives CDR1 SGDLS, CDR2 YYNGEE. This CDR3 comprises 13 residues. Trimming shortened V by 3 bases and J by 0 bases, and 4 bases separated the two germline ends. CDR3 region: CASSGHSNQPQHF. The CDR3 bases are TGTGCCAGCAGCGGACATAGCAATCAGCCCCAGCATTTT.

The count of this clone is one. J is TRBJ2-7 and V is TRBV13; TRBD1 aligns across 10 bases. V lost 5 bases, J lost 2 bases, and 18 bases stayed unmatched. The CDR3 runs to 19 residues. CDR1 PRHDT and CDR2 FYEKMQ come from the germline V gene (reference sequence). The CDR3 sequence: CASSGREAPGTGDPYEQYF. The CDR3 DNA reads as TGTGCCAGCAGCGGACGGGAGGCGCCTGGGACAGGGGACCCCTACGAGCAGTACTTC. Complete variable domain (other parts from reference TRBV13 and TRBJ2-7): AAGVIQSPRHLIKEKRETATLKCYPIPRHDTVYWYQQGPGQDPQFLISFYEKMQSDKGSIPDRFSAQQFSDYHSELNMSSLELGDSALYFCASSGREAPGTGDPYEQYFGPGTRLTVT.

The V and J genes are TRBV6-1 and TRBJ1-6; D is perhaps TRBD1 (6 bases). The V end lost 10 bases, the J end lost 10 bases, and 17 bases lay between the germline ends. The CDR3 spans 13 residues. CDR1 is MNHNS, CDR2 SASEGT, per germline. In DNA form, the CDR3 reads TGTGCCACAGGGGACGTCGAGGGATCACCCCTCCACTTT. Its protein product is CATGDVEGSPLHF.

The chain has TRBV15 and TRBJ2-7; possibly TRBD2 for D (6 bases). The V gene lost 0 bases and the J gene lost 7 bases, with 16 bases spanning the gap. Germline assignment: CDR1 LNHNV and CDR2 YYDKDF (reference sequence). The CDR3 consists of 15 residues. CDR3 nucleotide sequence: TGTGCCACCAGCAGAGATACAGGCGTGGGAGGTGAGCAGTACTTC. It is translated as CATSRDTGVGGEQYF.

The V call is TRBV4-1, the J call TRBJ2-7; a possible D gene is TRBD1 (5 bases). Trimming pared 0 bases from V and 3 bases from J, leaving 6 bases between. Per the germline V gene, CDR1 is MGHRA and CDR2 is YSYEKL. CDR3 length equals 13 residues. The CDR3 DNA sequence: TGCGCCAGCAGCCAAGAGGACAACTACGAGCAGTACTTC. It yields the protein CASSQEDNYEQYF.

The chain joins TRBV4-2 to TRBJ2-5; 7 bases fit TRBD2. Trimming removed 3 bases from V and 1 base from J; junction bases left unmatched: 2. The CDR3 totals 14 residues. Germline values: CDR1 LGHNA, CDR2 YNFKEQ. The CDR3 DNA follows: TGTGCCAGCAGCCAGGGACTAAGCCAAGAGACCCAGTACTTC. This codes for CASSQGLSQETQYF.

This clone showed up just once. The chain links TRBV4-1 to TRBJ1-4; weak D call: TRBD1 (5 bases). CDR1 and CDR2 (germline): MGHRA, YSYEKL. V lost 0 bases to trimming and J lost 7 bases, with 12 bases between them. The CDR3 runs to 15 residues. The DNA for the CDR3 is TGCGCCAGCAGCCAAGATCGGGGGGGGGTTGAAAAACTGTTTTTT. This gives the protein CASSQDRGGVEKLFF.